The 7 T cell receptor beta chains in this list originate from one sample, sequenced in a study of Ad26.COV2.S vaccination and SARS-CoV-2 variants (dated by TCRdb to the early 2020s). This specimen's treatment or condition label, interpreted: some 19 received Ad26.COV2.S at low or high dose, single or two shots; 5 received placebo; per-sample allocation not given. Repertoires of vaccine and placebo recipients were sequenced from samples taken on day 63 after the first injection. The library relied on the immunoSEQ multiplex PCR assay. Drawn from immuneACCESS, this table holds only the in-frame rearrangements with V and J called that TCRdb kept. Clones are partly lost; checked studies trace under half to an unresolved V gene and leave the rest unexplained. This sample has around 300,000 clones in its table, and 90% of those were observed once. The top ten clonotypes cover about 5% of the sample. Sequencing used peripheral blood, obtained in a trial of Ad26.COV2.S vaccine versus placebo. The receptor source for this set is a person between 18 and 59 years old who received the Ad26.COV2.S COVID-19 vaccine or a placebo.

The chain uses TRBV5-1 and TRBJ1-2; 7 bases align to TRBD1. The CDR3 has 14 amino acids. V was clipped by 2 bases and J by 5 bases; unmatched bases: 6. The germline CDR1 and CDR2 sequences are SGHRS and YFSETQ. This chain's CDR3 is CASSLGGGDYGYTF. The CDR3 nucleotides read TGCGCCAGCAGCTTAGGAGGGGGCGATTATGGCTACACCTTC.

The chain employs TRBV11-2 and TRBJ2-3; 9 bases agree with TRBD1. The CDR3 totals 16 residues. The V and J ends lost 4 bases and 3 bases, in that order; junction bases with no gene match: 8. The V gene's germline CDR1 is SGHAT and CDR2 FQNNGV. The CDR3 reads CASSSSDRGWTDTQYF. Written as DNA, the CDR3 is TGTGCCAGCAGCTCCTCGGACAGGGGCTGGACAGATACGCAGTATTTT.

The chain combines TRBV7-7 with TRBJ2-2, with 7 bases identical to TRBD1. After removal of 5 bases from V and 1 base from J, the junction contained 7 bases not matched to a gene. The CDR3 spans 16 residues. Germline V gene sequence: CDR1 SSHAT, CDR2 FNYEAQ (reference sequence). CDR3 amino acids: CASSGQANLNTGELFF. CDR3 in DNA: TGTGCCAGCAGCGGACAGGCAAACCTGAACACCGGGGAGCTGTTTTTT.

V gene TRBV7-9 combines with J gene TRBJ2-1; no clear D gene. In germline, CDR1 is SEHNR, CDR2 FQNEAQ (reference sequence). Deletions cut 1 base from V and 10 bases from J, with 5 bases between. The CDR3 has 11 amino acids. The CDR3 here is CASSLVREQFF. CDR3 sequence (DNA): TGTGCCAGCAGCTTAGTGAGGGAGCAGTTCTTC.

This clone appeared a single time. The V gene is TRBV28, the J gene TRBJ2-5; a weak D match, TRBD2 (6 bases). This CDR3 contains 12 residues. V was pared by 6 bases and J by 3 bases, with 8 bases between. Germline V CDR1 and CDR2: MDHEN, SYDVKM. The CDR3 bases are TGTGCCAGCAGCGGGAGAAAAGAGACCCAGTACTTC. Its protein product is CASSGRKETQYF.

The rearrangement uses TRBV11-2 and TRBJ1-1; 8 positions agree with TRBD1. V lost 8 bases and J lost 0; bases outside the gene matches: 8. CDR1 is SGHAT, CDR2 FQNNGV, per germline. The length of the CDR3 is 15 residues. CDR3 sequence: CASSDRVNMNTEAFF. CDR3 coding DNA: TGTGCCAGCTCGGACAGGGTTAATATGAACACTGAAGCTTTCTTT.

This sequence joins TRBV19 and TRBJ1-2; 7 bases match TRBD1. Per germline, CDR1 LNHDA and CDR2 SQIVND (reference sequence). The trim removed 5 bases at V and 6 bases at J, leaving 6 bases unmatched. The CDR3 totals 13 residues. The CDR3 DNA sequence: TGTGCCAGTAGTCTCGGACAGGCGAATGGCTACACCTTC. Its protein is CASSLGQANGYTF.